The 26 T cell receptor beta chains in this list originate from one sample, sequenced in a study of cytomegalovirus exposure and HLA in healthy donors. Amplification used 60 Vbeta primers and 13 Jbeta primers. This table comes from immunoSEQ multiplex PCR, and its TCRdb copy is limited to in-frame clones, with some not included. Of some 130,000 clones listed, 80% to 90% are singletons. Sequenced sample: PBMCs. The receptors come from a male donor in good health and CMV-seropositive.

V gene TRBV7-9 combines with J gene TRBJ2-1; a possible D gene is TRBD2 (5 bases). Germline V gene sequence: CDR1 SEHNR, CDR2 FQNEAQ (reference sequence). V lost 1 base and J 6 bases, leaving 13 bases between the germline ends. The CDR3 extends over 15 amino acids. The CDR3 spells CASSLDTGGGNEQFF. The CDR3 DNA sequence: TGTGCCAGCAGCTTAGACACCGGAGGCGGCAATGAGCAGTTCTTC. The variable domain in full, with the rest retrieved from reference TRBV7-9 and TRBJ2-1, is DTGVSQNPRHKITKRGQNVTFRCDPISEHNRLYWYRQTLGQGPEFLTYFQNEAQLEKSRLLSDRFSAERPKGSFSTLEIQRTEQGDSAMYLCASSLDTGGGNEQFFGPGTRLTVL.

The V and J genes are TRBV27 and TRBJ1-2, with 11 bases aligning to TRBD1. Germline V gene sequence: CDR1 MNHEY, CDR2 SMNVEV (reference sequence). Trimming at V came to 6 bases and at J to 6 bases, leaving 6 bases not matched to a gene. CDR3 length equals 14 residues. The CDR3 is CASSWTGGADGYTF. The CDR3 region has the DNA TGTGCCAGCAGCTGGACAGGGGGCGCAGATGGCTACACCTTC.

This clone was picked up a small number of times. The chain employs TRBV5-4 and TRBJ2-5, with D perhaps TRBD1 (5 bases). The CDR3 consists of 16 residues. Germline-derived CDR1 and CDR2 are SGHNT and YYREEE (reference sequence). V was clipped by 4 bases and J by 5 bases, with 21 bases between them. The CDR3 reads CASSPDTDSTQETQYF. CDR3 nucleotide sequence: TGTGCCAGCAGCCCGGACACTGACAGTACTCAGGAGACCCAGTACTTC.

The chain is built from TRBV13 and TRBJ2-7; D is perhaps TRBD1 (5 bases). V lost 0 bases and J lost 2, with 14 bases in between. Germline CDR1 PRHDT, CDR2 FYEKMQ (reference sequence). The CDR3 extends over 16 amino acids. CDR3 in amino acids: CASSLGVQGGAYEQYF. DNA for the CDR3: TGTGCCAGCAGCTTAGGAGTGCAGGGTGGCGCCTACGAGCAGTACTTC.

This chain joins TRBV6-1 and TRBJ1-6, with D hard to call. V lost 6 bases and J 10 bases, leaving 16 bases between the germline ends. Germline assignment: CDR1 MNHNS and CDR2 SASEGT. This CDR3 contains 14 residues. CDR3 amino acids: CASRVLGILSPLHF. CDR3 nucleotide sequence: TGTGCCAGCAGAGTACTCGGGATATTGTCACCCCTCCACTTT.

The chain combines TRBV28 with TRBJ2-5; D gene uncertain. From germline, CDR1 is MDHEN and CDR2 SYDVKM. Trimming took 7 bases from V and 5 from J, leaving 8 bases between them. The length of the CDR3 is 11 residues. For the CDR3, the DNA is TGTGCCAGCACTAACGAGGAGACCCAGTACTTC. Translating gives CASTNEETQYF.

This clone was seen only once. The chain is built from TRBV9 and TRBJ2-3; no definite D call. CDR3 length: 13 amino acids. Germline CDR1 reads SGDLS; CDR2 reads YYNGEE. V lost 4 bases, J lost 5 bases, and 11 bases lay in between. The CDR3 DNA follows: TGTGCCAGCAGCTTTCGACTTGGAGATACGCAGTATTTT. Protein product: CASSFRLGDTQYF.

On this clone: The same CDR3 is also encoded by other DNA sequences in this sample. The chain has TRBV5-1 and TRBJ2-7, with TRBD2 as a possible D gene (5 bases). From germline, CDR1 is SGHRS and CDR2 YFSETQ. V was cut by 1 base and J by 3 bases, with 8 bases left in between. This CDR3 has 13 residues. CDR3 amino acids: CASSLTGSYEQYF. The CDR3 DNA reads TGCGCCAGCAGCTTGACGGGGAGCTACGAGCAGTACTTC. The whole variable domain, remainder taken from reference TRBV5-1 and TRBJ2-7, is KAGVTQTPRYLIKTRGQQVTLSCSPISGHRSVSWYQQTPGQGLQFLFEYFSETQRNKGNFPGRFSGRQFSNSRSEMNVSTLELGDSALYLCASSLTGSYEQYFGPGTRLTVT.

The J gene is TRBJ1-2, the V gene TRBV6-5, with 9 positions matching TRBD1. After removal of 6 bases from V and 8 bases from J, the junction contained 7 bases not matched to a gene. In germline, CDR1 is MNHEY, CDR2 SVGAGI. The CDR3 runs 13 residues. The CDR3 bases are TGTGCCAGCAGAAGGACAGGGGCAGGGGGCTACACCTTC. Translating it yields CASRRTGAGGYTF.

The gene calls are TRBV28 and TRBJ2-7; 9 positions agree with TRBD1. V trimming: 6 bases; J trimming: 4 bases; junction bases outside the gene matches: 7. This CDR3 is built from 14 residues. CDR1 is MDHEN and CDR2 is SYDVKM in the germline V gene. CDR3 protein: CASSRGQGYYEQYF. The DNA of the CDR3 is TGTGCCAGCAGCCGTGGACAGGGGTATTACGAGCAGTACTTC. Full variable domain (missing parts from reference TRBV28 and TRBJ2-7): DVKVTQSSRYLVKRTGEKVFLECVQDMDHENMFWYRQDPGLGLRLIYFSYDVKMKEKGDIPEGYSVSREKKERFSLILESASTNQTSMYLCASSRGQGYYEQYFGPGTRLTVT.

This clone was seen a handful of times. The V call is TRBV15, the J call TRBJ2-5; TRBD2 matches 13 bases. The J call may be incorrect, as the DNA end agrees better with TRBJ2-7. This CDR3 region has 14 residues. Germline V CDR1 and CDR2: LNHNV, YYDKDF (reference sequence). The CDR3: CATSRGLAGTEQYF. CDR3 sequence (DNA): TGTGCCACCAGCAGGGGACTAGCGGGAACCGAGCAGTACTTC.

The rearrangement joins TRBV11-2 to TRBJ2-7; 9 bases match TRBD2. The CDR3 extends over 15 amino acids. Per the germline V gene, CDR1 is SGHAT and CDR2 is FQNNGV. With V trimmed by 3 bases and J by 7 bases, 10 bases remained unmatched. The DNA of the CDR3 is TGTGCCAGCAGCTTCCCCTCGGGCGGGAGGGGGGAGCAGTACTTC. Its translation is CASSFPSGGRGEQYF.

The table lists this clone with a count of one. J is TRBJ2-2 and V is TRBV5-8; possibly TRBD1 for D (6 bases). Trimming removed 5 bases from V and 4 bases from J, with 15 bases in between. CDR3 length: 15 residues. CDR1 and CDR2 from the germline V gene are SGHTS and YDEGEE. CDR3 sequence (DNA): TGTGCCAGCAGGGGGGCGAGCGAGGGCACCGGGGAGCTGTTTTTT. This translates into CASRGASEGTGELFF.

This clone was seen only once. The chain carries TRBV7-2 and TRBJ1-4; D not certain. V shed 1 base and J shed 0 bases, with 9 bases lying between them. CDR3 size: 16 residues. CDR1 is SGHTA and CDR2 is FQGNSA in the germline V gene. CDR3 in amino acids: CASSLGVVATNEKLFF. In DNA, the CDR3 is TGTGCCAGCAGCTTAGGAGTCGTTGCAACTAATGAAAAACTGTTTTTT.

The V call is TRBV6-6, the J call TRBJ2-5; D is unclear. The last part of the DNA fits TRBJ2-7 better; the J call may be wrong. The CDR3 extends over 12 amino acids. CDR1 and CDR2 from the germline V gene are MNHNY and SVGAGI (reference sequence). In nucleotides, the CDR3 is TGTGCCAGCAGTCTTCTAACGTACGAGCAGTACTTC. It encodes CASSLLTYEQYF.

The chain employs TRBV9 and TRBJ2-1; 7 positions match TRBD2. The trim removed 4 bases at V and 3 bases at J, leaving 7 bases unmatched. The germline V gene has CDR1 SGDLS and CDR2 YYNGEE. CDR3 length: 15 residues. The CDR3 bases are TGTGCCAGCAGCCCTGAGCGGGAAGGCTACAATGAGCAGTTCTTC. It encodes CASSPEREGYNEQFF. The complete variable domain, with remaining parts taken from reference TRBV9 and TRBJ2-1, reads DSGVTQTPKHLITATGQRVTLRCSPRSGDLSVYWYQQSLDQGLQFLIQYYNGEERAKGNILERFSAQQFPDLHSELNLSSLELGDSALYFCASSPEREGYNEQFFGPGTRLTVL.

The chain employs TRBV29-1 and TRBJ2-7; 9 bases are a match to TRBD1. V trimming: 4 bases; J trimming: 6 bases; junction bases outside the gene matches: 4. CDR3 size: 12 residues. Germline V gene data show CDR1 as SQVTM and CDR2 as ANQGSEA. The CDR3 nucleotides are TGCAGCGTTGTGGGACAGGGTGCCGAGCAGTACTTC. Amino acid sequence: CSVVGQGAEQYF.

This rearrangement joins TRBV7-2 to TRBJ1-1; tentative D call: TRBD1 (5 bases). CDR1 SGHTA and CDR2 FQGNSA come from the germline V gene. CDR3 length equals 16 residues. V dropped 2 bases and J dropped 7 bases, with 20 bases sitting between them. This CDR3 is CASSLSLLTVSGEAFF. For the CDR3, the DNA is TGTGCCAGCAGCTTATCCCTCTTGACAGTCTCCGGTGAAGCTTTCTTT.

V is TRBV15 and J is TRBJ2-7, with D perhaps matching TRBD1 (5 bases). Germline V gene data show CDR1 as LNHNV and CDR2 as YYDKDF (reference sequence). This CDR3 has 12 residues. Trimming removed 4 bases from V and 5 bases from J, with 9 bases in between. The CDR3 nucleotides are TGTGCCACCAGCATTACAGGTAACGAGCAGTACTTC. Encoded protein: CATSITGNEQYF. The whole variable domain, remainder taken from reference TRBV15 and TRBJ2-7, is DAMVIQNPRYQVTQFGKPVTLSCSQTLNHNVMYWYQQKSSQAPKLLFHYYDKDFNNEADTPDNFQSRRPNTSFCFLDIRSPGLGDTAMYLCATSITGNEQYFGPGTRLTVT.

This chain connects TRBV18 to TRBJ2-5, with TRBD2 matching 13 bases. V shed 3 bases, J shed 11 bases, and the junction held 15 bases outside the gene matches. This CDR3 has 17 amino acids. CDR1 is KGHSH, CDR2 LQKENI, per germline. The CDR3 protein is CASSPGLAGVYEVLQYF. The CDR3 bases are TGTGCCAGCTCACCCGGACTAGCGGGAGTGTATGAAGTGTTGCAGTACTTC. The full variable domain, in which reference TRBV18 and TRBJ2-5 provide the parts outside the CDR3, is NAGVMQNPRHLVRRRGQEARLRCSPMKGHSHVYWYRQLPEEGLKFMVYLQKENIIDESGMPKERFSAEFPKEGPSILRIQQVVRGDSAAYFCASSPGLAGVYEVLQYFGPGTRLLVL.

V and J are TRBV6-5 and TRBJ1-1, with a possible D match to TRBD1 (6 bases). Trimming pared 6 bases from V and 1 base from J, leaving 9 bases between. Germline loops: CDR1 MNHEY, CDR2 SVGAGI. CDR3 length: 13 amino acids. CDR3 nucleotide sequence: TGTGCCAGCAGCAACAGGGAGAACACTGAAGCTTTCTTT. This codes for CASSNRENTEAFF.

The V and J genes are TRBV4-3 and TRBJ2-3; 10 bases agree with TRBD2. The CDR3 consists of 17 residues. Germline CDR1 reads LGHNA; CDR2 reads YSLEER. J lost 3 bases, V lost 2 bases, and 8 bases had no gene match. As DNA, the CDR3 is TGCGCCAGCAGCCAAAGGCTTGGTAGCGGGAGGACAGATACGCAGTATTTT. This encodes CASSQRLGSGRTDTQYF.

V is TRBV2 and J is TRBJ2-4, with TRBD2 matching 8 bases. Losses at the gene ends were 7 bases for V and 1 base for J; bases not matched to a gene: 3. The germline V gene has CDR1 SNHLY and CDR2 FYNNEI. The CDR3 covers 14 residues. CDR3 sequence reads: CASTGGLAKNIQYF. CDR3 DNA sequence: TGTGCCAGCACGGGGGGGCTTGCCAAAAACATTCAGTACTTC.

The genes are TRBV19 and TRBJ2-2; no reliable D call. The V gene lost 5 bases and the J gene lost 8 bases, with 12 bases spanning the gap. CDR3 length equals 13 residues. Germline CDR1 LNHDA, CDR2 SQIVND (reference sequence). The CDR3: CASSPLARGELFF. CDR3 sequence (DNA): TGTGCCAGTAGTCCCCTCGCTCGGGGGGAGCTGTTTTTT.

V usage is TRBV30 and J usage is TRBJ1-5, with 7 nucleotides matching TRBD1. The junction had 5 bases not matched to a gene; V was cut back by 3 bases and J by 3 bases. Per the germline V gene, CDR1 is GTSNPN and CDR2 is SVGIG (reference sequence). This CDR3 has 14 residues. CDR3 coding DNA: TGTGCCTGGAGGAGGGGGACAGCCAATCAGCCCCAGCATTTT. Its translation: CAWRRGTANQPQHF.

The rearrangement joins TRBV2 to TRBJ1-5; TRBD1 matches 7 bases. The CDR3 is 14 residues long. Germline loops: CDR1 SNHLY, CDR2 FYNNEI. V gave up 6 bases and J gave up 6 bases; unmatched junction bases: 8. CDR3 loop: CASRLDRVSQPQHF. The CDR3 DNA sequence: TGTGCCAGCAGACTCGACAGGGTCAGTCAGCCCCAGCATTTT.